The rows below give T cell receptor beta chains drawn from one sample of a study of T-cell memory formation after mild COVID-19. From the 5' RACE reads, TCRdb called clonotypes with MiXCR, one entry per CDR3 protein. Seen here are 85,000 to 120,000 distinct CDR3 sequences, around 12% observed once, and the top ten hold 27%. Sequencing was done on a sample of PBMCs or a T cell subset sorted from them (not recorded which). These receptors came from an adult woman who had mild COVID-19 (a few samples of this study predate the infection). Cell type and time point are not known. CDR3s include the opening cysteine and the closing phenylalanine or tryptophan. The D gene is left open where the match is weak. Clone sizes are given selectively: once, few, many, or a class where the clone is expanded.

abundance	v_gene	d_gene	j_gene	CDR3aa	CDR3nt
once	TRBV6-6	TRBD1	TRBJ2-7	CASSHPGQGFYEQYF	TGTGCCAGCAGTCACCCGGGACAGGGGTTCTACGAGCAGTACTTC
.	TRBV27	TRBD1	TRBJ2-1	CASATGTGGYNEQFF	TGTGCCAGCGCGACGGGGACAGGGGGTTACAATGAGCAGTTCTTC
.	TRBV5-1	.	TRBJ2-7	CASSLGGDRISYEQYF	TGCGCCAGCAGCTTGGGGGGGGACCGCATCTCCTACGAGCAGTACTTC
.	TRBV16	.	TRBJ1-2	CASSQSVTAFGYTF	TGTGCCAGCAGCCAATCGGTGACAGCCTTTGGCTACACCTTC
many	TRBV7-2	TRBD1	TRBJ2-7	CASSLASDRALYEQYF	TGTGCCAGCAGCTTAGCTTCGGACAGGGCGCTCTACGAGCAGTACTTC
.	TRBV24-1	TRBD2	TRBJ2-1	CATSDPKGSGGNEQFF	TGTGCCACCAGTGATCCCAAAGGGTCGGGGGGCAATGAGCAGTTCTTC
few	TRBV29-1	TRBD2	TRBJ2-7	CSVDAGAHEQYF	TGCAGCGTTGACGCGGGAGCCCACGAGCAGTACTTC
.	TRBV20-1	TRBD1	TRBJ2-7	CSAGGTGSYEQYF	TGCAGTGCTGGCGGGACAGGGTCCTACGAGCAGTACTTC
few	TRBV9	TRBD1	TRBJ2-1	CASSVAGQHGIEQFF	TGTGCCAGCAGCGTAGCGGGACAGCATGGAATTGAGCAGTTCTTC
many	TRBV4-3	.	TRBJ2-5	CARPRGKETQYF	TGCGCCCGCCCAAGGGGTAAAGAGACCCAGTACTTC
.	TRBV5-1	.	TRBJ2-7	CASSLEGGGSYEQYF	TGCGCCAGCAGCTTGGAGGGCGGAGGCTCCTACGAGCAGTACTTC
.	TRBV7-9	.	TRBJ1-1	CASRWTDPEAFF	TGTGCCAGCAGATGGACAGATCCTGAAGCTTTCTTT
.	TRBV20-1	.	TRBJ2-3	CSARGITSTDTQYF	TGCAGTGCTAGAGGCATAACTAGCACAGATACGCAGTATTTT
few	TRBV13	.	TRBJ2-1	CASSLGDSNEQFF	TGTGCCAGCAGCTTAGGGGACAGCAATGAGCAGTTCTTC
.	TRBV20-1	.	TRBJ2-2	CSARWTTTGELFF	TGCAGTGCTAGATGGACGACCACCGGGGAGCTGTTTTTT
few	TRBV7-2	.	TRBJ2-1	CASSLAYEQFF	TGTGCCAGCAGCTTAGCCTATGAGCAGTTCTTC
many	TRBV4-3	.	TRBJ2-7	CASSQTSGTAYEQYF	TGCGCCAGCAGCCAGACTTCTGGGACCGCCTACGAGCAGTACTTC
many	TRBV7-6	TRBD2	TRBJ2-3	CASSLGGDPAADTQYF	TGTGCCAGCAGCCTCGGGGGGGACCCTGCCGCAGATACGCAGTATTTT
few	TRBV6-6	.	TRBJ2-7	CASSPTTPYEQYF	TGTGCCAGCAGCCCTACTACCCCCTACGAGCAGTACTTC
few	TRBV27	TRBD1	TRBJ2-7	CASRPTGGKDEQYF	TGTGCCAGCAGACCCACAGGGGGCAAGGACGAGCAGTACTTC
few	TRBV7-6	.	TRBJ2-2	CASSLALNTGELFF	TGTGCCAGCAGCTTAGCCCTAAACACGGGGGAGCTGTTTTTT
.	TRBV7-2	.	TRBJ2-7	CASSFGSEQYF	TGTGCCAGCAGCTTCGGGTCCGAGCAGTACTTC
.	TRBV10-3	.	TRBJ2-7	CAISENLYEQYF	TGTGCCATCAGTGAAAATCTCTATGAGCAGTACTTC
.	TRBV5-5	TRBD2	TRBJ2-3	CASSLDPPAGGPISTDTQYF	TGTGCCAGCAGCTTGGACCCCCCTGCGGGAGGTCCAATTAGCACAGATACGCAGTATTTT
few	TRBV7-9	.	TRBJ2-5	CASSQREPPRETQYF	TGTGCCAGCAGCCAGCGAGAGCCGCCGAGAGAGACCCAGTACTTC
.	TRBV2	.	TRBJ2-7	CASSDTNYEQYF	TGTGCCAGCAGTGACACTAACTACGAGCAGTACTTC
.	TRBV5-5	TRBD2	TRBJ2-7	CASSPGGGDPYEQYF	TGTGCCAGCAGCCCAGGTGGGGGGGACCCCTACGAGCAGTACTTC
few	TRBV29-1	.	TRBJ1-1	CSVEGVVNTEAFF	TGCAGCGTTGAAGGAGTGGTGAACACTGAAGCTTTCTTT
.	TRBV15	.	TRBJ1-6	CATSIGRDMGSPLHF	TGTGCCACCAGTATAGGCAGAGACATGGGGTCACCCCTCCACTTT
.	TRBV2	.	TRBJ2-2	CASSGLKVNTGELFF	TGTGCCAGCAGTGGGTTGAAAGTTAACACCGGGGAGCTGTTTTTT
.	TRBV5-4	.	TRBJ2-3	CASSWEGGKDTQYF	TGTGCCAGCTCCTGGGAGGGGGGTAAAGATACGCAGTATTTT
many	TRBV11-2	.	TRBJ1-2	CASSLDGGLGSYGYTF	TGTGCCAGCAGCTTAGACGGAGGGCTCGGGTCCTATGGCTACACCTTC
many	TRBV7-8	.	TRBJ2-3	CASSTAPADTQYF	TGTGCCAGCAGCACGGCTCCAGCAGATACGCAGTATTTT
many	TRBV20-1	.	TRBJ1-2	CSARDFVGSRGYTF	TGCAGTGCTAGAGATTTCGTGGGGAGCCGGGGCTACACCTTC
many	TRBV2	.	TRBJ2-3	CASRGRWEATDTQYF	TGTGCCAGCCGAGGTCGGTGGGAGGCCACAGATACGCAGTATTTT
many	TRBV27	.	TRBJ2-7	CASSYQQVSEQYF	TGTGCCAGCAGTTACCAGCAGGTCTCCGAGCAGTACTTC
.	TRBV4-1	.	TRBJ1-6	CASSQEGVGDPNSPLHF	TGCGCCAGCAGCCAAGAGGGCGTAGGGGACCCGAATTCACCCCTCCACTTT
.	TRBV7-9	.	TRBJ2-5	CASSSLPLLGLRETQYF	TGTGCCAGCAGCTCACTCCCTCTCCTCGGGTTGCGGGAGACCCAGTACTTC
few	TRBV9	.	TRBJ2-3	CASSETGLTDTQYF	TGTGCCAGCAGTGAAACAGGCCTCACAGATACGCAGTATTTT